This T cell receptor beta chain appears in the sequencing data of a study of CD8+ T cells in alopecia areata. Findings and caveats of the study: With just one nonresponder, it is still uncertain whether baseline CD8+ expansion relates to response.

Treatment of the sample: oral pan-JAK inhibitor, 5-10 mg twice daily. The investigators collected lesional scalp punch biopsies and peripheral blood from alopecia areata patients. PBMCs provided sorted CD4+ and CD8+ T cells. This clone showed up many times. The antigen remains undetermined. The CDR3 covers 15 residues. The V end lost 3 bases, the J end lost 5 bases, and 14 bases lay between the germline ends. In germline, CDR1 is MNHEY, CDR2 SMNVEV (reference sequence). RNA extraction was followed by reverse transcription into cDNA, which acted as the sequencing template. This table comes from immunoSEQ multiplex PCR, and its TCRdb copy is limited to in-frame clones, with some not included. The data show about 190,000 clones, 45% to 65% seen once.

The sample consisted of CD4+ T cells sorted from blood, taken at week 4, from a patient treated with tofacitinib. V usage is TRBV27 and J usage is TRBJ2-1, with D tentatively TRBD2 (6 bases). This TCR was sampled from a human donor with alopecia areata. CDR3 sequence: CASSFVGTEDNEQFF. The DNA of the CDR3 is TGTGCCAGCAGTTTTGTAGGGACTGAGGACAATGAGCAGTTCTTC.